This TCR beta chain was documented in a study of blood T cell repertoires in COVID-19. The overall study: The samples span acute and convalescent COVID-19 from the United States, Italy and Spain.

A Seattle source enrolled patients during active infection and followed them longitudinally. Original methodology: Amplified reference gene primers provided the basis for estimating nucleated cell counts. Only in-frame clones appear in the TCRdb table, and some are missing; sequencing was by immunoSEQ multiplex PCR. V and J calls and clone size are as listed in that table; D and trimming were resolved from the DNA. Of about 500,000 clones in the sample, roughly nine tenths were seen once. Specimen: peripheral blood. This receptor was taken from a woman in her 50s with COVID-19, enrolled during active disease.

CDR3 amino acids: CASSVASGNTIYF. Here the CDR3 DNA reads TGTGCCAGCAGCGTGGCCTCCGGAAACACCATATATTTT. The chain employs TRBV9 and TRBJ1-3; D not certain. The V and J ends lost 2 bases and 4 bases respectively, with 7 bases between them. Germline assignment: CDR1 SGDLS and CDR2 YYNGEE. This CDR3 has 13 residues. Looking up the rest from reference TRBV9 and TRBJ1-3 gives the full variable domain: DSGVTQTPKHLITATGQRVTLRCSPRSGDLSVYWYQQSLDQGLQFLIQYYNGEERAKGNILERFSAQQFPDLHSELNLSSLELGDSALYFCASSVASGNTIYFGEGSWLTVV.